This T cell receptor (beta chain) came from a study of T cells in Graves' hyperthyroidism and ophthalmopathy (dated by TCRdb to the late 2010s). Looking at the study overall: A discovery cohort of 95 to 100 patients, approximately 45 with Graves' ophthalmopathy and fewer than 65 with stable Graves' hyperthyroidism, was used to find distinguishing TCR V-J signatures. An independent validation cohort of about 20 hyperthyroidism patients and 15 or so patients who later progressed to ophthalmopathy tested prospective prediction of ophthalmopathy. The roughly 100 discovery patients were randomly split 7:3 into training and test sets. Thyroid tissue and blood T-cell repertoires from over 5 Graves' hyperthyroidism patients were also compared in the study. After blood sampling, hyperthyroidism patients were treated with methimazole at a starting dose of 30 mg daily, and ophthalmopathy patients were treated with high-dose intravenous methylprednisolone. The paper reports TCR Vbeta CDR3 sequencing of roughly 140 peripheral blood samples: approximately 41 ophthalmopathy, under 80 hyperthyroidism and some 17 progressor patients. Broader findings and caveats from the paper: Blood samples also contained most of the expanded thyroid clonotypes (frequency above 0.001), which suggests that blood repertoires may reflect thyroid immune responses. During validation, the model predicted progression to ophthalmopathy a median of around 7 months ahead of onset, with roughly 65% sensitivity and roughly 75% specificity. No statistical method was used to set the sample size in advance, and investigators knew the group allocation. In cross-validation, a model built on a 13 V-J signature told ophthalmopathy apart from stable hyperthyroidism with 87.88% sensitivity and around 83% specificity, and in testing the same model reached 80%/75%.

This clonotype was picked up many times. The specificity of this receptor is unknown. There are no base qualities to consult, and no much larger clone falls within one base. Amplification of TCR beta CDR3 regions was carried out from RNA transcripts. The first round of RT-PCR for the TCR CDR3 was performed with the HTBI primer set and the Qiagen OneStep RT-PCR kit. The libraries were constructed in a second round of multiplex PCR and then size-selected and purified. The libraries were sequenced on an Illumina HiSeq2000 using paired-end 100 bp reads. On the study's bioinformatics: Raw data were processed with SOAPnuke, discarding reads with adapters, uncalled bases, mean Phred below 15, or no exact constant-primer or identifier match. High-quality paired reads were merged using COPE v1.2.5, and each unique nucleotide sequence was defined as a clonotype. MiTCR v1.1 was used to align the clonotypes against IMGT TRBV, TRBD and TRBJ reference segments. Analysis was restricted to V-J combinations with a frequency above 0.0001, which covered about 99% of repertoires. A TCS score was defined as the ratio of F50 (clonal expansion) to E x V (chaos), with BLOSUM62-based TCRdist applied between CDR3 peptides within each V-J. Welch's t-statistics and random forest reduced around 520 V-J features to roughly 13, which were used in a naive Bayes classifier (R e1071). The Morisita-Horn index was used to measure how similar the thyroid and blood repertoires were. TCRdb trimmed public reads at Q25 via fastp, called clones via MiXCR and kept in-frame beta chains. Entries that share a CDR3 protein sequence are merged under the most common genes and DNA. These V and J calls are TCRdb output, not the study's own analysis. The sample includes 450,000 to 700,000 distinct CDR3 sequences, with around 46% observed a single time. Clones ranked in the top ten supply more than 7.5% of the sample.

A patient counted as having stable Graves' hyperthyroidism if no progression to ophthalmopathy occurred over 18 months of follow-up. Hyperthyroidism patients were aged 18 to 65 years and newly diagnosed, with disease duration of less than 2 months. Exclusion was applied to patients with uncontrolled infections, other autoimmune diseases, pregnancy or lactation. Clinical symptoms, serum thyroxine and TRAb, thyroid ultrasound, and orbital computed tomography formed the basis for the diagnoses. Total RNA was extracted with Trizol reagent, and quality was checked on an Agilent 2100 Bioanalyzer. The sequenced sample was peripheral blood or thyroid tissue (not recorded which). The sequence was collected from a woman younger than 30 with Graves' hyperthyroidism.

The CDR3 amino acid sequence is: CASREGQGPYGYTF. The nucleotides read TGTGCCAGCAGGGAAGGACAGGGCCCCTATGGCTACACCTTC. The chain uses TRBV12-3 or TRBV12-4 and TRBJ1-2; 8 nucleotides in the junction match TRBD1. For this chain, trimming is 6 bases at the V end and 4 bases at the J end, and the number of junction bases without a gene match is 7. The CDR3 contains 14 residues, cysteine and phenylalanine counted. Only the CDR3 portion is preserved as DNA: 42 bases, with reading frame beginning at the first base.